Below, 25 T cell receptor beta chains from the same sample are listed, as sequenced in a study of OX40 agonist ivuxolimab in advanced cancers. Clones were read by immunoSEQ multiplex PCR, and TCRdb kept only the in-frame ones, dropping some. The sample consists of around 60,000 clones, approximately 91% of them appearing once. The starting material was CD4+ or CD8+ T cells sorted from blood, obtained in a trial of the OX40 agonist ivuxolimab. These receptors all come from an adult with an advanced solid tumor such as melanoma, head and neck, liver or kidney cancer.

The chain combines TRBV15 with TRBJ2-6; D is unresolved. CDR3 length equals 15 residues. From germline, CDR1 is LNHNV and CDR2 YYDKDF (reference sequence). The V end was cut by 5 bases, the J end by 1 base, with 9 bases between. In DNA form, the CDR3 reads TGTGCCACCAGCTTTCCCGGGTCTGGGGCCAACGTCCTGACTTTC. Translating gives CATSFPGSGANVLTF.

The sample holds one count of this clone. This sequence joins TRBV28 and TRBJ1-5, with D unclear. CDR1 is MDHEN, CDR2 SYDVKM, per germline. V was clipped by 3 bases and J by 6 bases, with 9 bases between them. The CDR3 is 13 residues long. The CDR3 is CASSFEGSQPQHF. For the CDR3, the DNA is TGTGCCAGCAGTTTTGAGGGAAGTCAGCCCCAGCATTTT.

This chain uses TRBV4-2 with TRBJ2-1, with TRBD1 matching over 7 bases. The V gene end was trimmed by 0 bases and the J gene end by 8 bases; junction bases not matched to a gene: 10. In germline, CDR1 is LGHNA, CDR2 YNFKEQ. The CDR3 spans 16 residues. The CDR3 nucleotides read TGTGCCAGCAGCCAAGATCATCGCAGACAGGGTGATGAGCAGTTCTTC. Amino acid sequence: CASSQDHRRQGDEQFF.

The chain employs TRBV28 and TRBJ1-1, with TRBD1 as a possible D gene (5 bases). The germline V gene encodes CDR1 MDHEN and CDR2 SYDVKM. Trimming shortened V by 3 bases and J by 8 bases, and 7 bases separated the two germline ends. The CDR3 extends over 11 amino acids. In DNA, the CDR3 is TGTGCCAGCAGTTTGGGGGGGGAAGCTTTCTTT. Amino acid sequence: CASSLGGEAFF.

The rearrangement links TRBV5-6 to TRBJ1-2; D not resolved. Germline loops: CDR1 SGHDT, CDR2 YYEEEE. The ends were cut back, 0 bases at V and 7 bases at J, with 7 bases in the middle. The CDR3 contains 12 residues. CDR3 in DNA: TGTGCCAGCAGCTTGGGGGTTAGTGGCTACACCTTC. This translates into CASSLGVSGYTF.

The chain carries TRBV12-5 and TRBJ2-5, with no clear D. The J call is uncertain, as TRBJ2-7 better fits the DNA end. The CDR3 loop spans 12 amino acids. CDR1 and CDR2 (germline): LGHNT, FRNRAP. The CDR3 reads CASGLLEYEQYF. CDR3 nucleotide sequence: TGTGCTAGTGGGCTCCTCGAGTACGAGCAGTACTTC.

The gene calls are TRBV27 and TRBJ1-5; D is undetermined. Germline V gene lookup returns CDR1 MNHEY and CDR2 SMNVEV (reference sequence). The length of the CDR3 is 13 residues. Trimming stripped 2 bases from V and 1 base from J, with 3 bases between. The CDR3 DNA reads TGTGCCAGCAGTTTAATCAGCAATCAGCCCCAGCATTTT. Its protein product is CASSLISNQPQHF.

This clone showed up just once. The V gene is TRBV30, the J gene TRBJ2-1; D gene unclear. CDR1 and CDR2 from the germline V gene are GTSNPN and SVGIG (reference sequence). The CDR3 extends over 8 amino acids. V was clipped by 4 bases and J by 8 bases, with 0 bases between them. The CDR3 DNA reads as TGTGCCTGGAATGAGCAGTTCTTC. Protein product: CAWNEQFF. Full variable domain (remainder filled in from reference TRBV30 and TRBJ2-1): SQTIHQWPATLVQPVGSPLSLECTVEGTSNPNLYWYRQAAGRGLQLLFYSVGIGQISSEVPQNLSASRPQDRQFILSSKKLLLSDSGFYLCAWNEQFFGPGTRLTVL.

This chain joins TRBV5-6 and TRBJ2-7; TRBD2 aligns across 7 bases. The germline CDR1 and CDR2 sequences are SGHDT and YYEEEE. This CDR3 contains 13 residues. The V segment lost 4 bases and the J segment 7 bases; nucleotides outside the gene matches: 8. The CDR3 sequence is CASSQRLAPEQYF. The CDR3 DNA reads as TGTGCCAGCAGCCAAAGACTAGCTCCTGAGCAGTACTTC. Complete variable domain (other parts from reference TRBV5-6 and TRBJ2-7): DAGVTQSPTHLIKTRGQQVTLRCSPKSGHDTVSWYQQALGQGPQFIFQYYEEEERQRGNFPDRFSGHQFPNYSSELNVNALLLGDSALYLCASSQRLAPEQYFGPGTRLTVT.

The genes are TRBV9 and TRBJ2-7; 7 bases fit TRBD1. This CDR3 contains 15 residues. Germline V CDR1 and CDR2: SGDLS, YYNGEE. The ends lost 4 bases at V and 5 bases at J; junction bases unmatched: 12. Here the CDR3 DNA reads TGTGCCAGCAGCTCGACAGGGCTCACATCTCACGAGCAGTACTTC. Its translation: CASSSTGLTSHEQYF.

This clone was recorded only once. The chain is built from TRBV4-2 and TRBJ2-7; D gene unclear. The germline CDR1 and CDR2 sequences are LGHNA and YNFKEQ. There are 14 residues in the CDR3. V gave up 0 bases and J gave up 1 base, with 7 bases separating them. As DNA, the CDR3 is TGTGCCAGCAGCCAAGATCTGGAGTCCTACGAGCAGTACTTC. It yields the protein CASSQDLESYEQYF.

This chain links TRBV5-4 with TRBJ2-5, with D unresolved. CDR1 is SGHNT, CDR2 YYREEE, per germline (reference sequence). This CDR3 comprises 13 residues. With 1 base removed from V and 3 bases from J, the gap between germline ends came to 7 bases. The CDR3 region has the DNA TGTGCCAGCAGCTTGTGGCCAGAAGAGACCCAGTACTTC. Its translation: CASSLWPEETQYF.

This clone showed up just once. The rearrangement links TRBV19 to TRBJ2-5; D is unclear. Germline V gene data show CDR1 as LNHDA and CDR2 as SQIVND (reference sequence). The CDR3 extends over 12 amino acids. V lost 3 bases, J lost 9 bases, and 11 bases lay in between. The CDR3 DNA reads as TGTGCCAGTAGTATGGGCAGGTTGCCCCAGTACTTC. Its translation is CASSMGRLPQYF.

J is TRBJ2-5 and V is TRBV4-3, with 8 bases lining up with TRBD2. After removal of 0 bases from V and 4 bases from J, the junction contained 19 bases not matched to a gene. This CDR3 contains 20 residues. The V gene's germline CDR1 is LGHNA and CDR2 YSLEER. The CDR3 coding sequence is TGCGCCAGCAGCCAAGAGCGAGCGGGAGTCTCTCAAGGGATAGGAGAGACCCAGTACTTC. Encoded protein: CASSQERAGVSQGIGETQYF.

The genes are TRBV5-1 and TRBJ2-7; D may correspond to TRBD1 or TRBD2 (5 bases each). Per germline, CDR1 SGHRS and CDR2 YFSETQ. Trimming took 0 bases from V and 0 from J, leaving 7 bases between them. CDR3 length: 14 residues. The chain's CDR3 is CASSLAGSSYEQYF. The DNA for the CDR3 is TGCGCCAGCAGCTTGGCAGGGAGCTCCTACGAGCAGTACTTC.

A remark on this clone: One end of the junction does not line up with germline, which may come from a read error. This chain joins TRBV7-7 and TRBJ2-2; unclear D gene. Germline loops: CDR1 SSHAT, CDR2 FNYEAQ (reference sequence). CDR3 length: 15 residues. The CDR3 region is CASSLAASGAGELFF. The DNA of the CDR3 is TGTGCTAGCAGCTTAGCAGCGTCGGGCGCCGGGGAGCTGTTTTTT.

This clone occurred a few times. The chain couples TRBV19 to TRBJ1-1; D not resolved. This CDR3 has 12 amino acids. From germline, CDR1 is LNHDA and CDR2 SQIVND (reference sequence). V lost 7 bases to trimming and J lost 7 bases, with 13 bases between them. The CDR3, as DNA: TGTGCCAGTATGATAGGGCAGAGTGAAGCTTTCTTT. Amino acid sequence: CASMIGQSEAFF.

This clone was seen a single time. CDR3 loop: CASSLAGADEQYF. The CDR3 DNA follows: TGTGCCAGCAGTTTAGCAGGGGCGGACGAGCAGTACTTC. The V and J genes are TRBV28 and TRBJ2-7; tentative D call: TRBD1 (6 bases). The CDR3 runs to 13 residues. CDR1 is MDHEN, CDR2 SYDVKM, per germline. Trimming removed 2 bases at V and 5 bases at J, with 10 bases between.

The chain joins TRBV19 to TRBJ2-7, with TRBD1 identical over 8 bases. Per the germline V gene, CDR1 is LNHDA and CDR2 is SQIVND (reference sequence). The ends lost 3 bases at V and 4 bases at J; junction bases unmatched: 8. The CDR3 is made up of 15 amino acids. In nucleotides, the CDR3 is TGTGCCAGTAGTATCGGACAGGGAAGCGTGTACGAGCAGTACTTC. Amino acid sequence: CASSIGQGSVYEQYF.

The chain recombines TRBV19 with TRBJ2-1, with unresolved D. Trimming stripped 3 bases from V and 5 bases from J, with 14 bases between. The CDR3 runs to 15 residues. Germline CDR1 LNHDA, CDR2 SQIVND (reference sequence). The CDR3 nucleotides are TGTGCCAGTAGTATCGCCCCATCGGGTAACAATGAGCAGTTCTTC. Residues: CASSIAPSGNNEQFF.

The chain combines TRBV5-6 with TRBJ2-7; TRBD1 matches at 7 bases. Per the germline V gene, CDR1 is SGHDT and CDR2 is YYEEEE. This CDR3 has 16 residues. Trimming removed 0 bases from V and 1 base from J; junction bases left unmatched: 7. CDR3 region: CASSLARQGSSYEQYF. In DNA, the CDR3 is TGTGCCAGCAGCTTGGCCCGACAGGGATCATCCTACGAGCAGTACTTC.

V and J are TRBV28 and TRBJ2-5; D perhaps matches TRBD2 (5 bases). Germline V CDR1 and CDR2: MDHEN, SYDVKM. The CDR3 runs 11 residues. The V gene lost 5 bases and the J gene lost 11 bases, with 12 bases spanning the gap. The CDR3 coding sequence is TGTGCCAGCAGTCCCCGGGGAGAGCAGTACTTC. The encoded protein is CASSPRGEQYF. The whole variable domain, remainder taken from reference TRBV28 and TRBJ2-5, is DVKVTQSSRYLVKRTGEKVFLECVQDMDHENMFWYRQDPGLGLRLIYFSYDVKMKEKGDIPEGYSVSREKKERFSLILESASTNQTSMYLCASSPRGEQYFGPGTRLLVL.

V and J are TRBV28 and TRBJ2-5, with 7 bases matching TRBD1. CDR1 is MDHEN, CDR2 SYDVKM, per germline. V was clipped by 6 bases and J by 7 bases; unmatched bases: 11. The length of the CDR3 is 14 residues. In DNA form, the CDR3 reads TGTGCCAGCAGCCAGGGGGACCAGGCGGGGACCCAGTACTTC. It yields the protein CASSQGDQAGTQYF.

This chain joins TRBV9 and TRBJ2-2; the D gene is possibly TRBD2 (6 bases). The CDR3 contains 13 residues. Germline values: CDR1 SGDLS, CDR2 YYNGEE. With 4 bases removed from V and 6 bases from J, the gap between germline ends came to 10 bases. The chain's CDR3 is CASSPWGAGELFF. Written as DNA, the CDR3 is TGTGCCAGCAGCCCTTGGGGGGCCGGGGAGCTGTTTTTT.

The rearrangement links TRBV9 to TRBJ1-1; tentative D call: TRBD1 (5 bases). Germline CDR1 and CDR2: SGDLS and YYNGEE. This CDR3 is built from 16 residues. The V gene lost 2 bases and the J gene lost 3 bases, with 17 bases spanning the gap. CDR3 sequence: CASSVNRDAGYTEAFF. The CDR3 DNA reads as TGTGCCAGCAGCGTGAACCGGGACGCCGGATACACTGAAGCTTTCTTT.